This TCR beta chain appears in the sequencing data of a study of cytomegalovirus exposure and HLA in healthy donors. Across the study: Samples from HLA-typed donors yielded about 85 million unique TCRs in an early data release.

A multiplex PCR was run with 60 Vbeta primers and 13 Jbeta primers. Clones were read by immunoSEQ multiplex PCR, and TCRdb kept only the in-frame ones, dropping some. There are fewer than 180,000 clones in the sample; around 60% occur only once, and around 7.1% lies in the top ten. This clone was seen just once. This CDR3 comprises 16 residues. The J segment lost 1 base and the V segment lost 5 bases, leaving 7 bases of the junction unmatched. Per germline, CDR1 SGHTA and CDR2 FQGNSA. The sample comprised PBMCs. The clonotype comes from a woman aged 55 to 70 in good health and CMV-seropositive. J is TRBJ1-1 and V is TRBV7-2, with 10 bases that match TRBD1. CDR3 bases: TGTGCCAGCAGCCCCAGACAGGGGGCTGGGAACACTGAAGCTTTCTTT. This gives the protein CASSPRQGAGNTEAFF.